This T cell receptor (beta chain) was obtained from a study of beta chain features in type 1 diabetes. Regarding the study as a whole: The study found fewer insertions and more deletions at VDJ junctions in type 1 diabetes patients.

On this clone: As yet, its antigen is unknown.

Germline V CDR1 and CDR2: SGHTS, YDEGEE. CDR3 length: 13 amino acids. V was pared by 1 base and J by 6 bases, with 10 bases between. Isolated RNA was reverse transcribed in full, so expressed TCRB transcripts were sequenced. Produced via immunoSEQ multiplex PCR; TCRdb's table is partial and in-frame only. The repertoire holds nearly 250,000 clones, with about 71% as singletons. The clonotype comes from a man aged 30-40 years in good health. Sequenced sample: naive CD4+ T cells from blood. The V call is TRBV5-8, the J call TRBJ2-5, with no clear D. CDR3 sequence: CASSLTALKTQYF. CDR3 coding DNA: TGTGCCAGCAGCTTGACGGCATTGAAGACCCAGTACTTC.